Listed here are 8 T cell receptor beta chains from one sample, sequenced in a study of T-cell reconstitution after alpha-beta-depleted transplantation in children. Preparation of the TCRbeta library used unique molecular identifiers. Each CDR3 protein gets one entry after TCRdb re-called the PCR reads with MiXCR. The sample contains hundreds of thousands of distinct CDR3 sequences, around 13% of which appear only once. Specimen: PBMCs, collected before TCRalphabeta/CD19-depleted stem cell transplant. These receptors originate from a girl aged 2-10 years with congenital amegakaryocytic thrombocytopenia, due to receive a stem cell transplant.

The chain links TRBV29-1 to TRBJ2-3; D is ambiguous. From germline, CDR1 is SQVTM and CDR2 ANQGSEA. The germline V and J ends were trimmed by 2 bases and 5 bases, with 14 bases remaining between them. The CDR3 is made up of 14 amino acids. CDR3 bases: TGCAGCGTTGAACGACTTGGAGTGGGAGATACGCAGTATTTT. As protein: CSVERLGVGDTQYF.

Comment on this clonotype: An end of the junction differs from the germline gene, which may be a read error. The rearrangement joins TRBV12-3 or TRBV12-4 to TRBJ2-4; D may match TRBD1 or TRBD2 (5 bases each). This CDR3 region has 15 residues. In nucleotides, the CDR3 is TGTGCCAGCAGTTCAGGGCCTCTAGCCAAAAAGATTCAGTACTTC. Its protein is CASSSGPLAKKIQYF.

In its sample, this clonotype was seen a few times. V gene TRBV7-9 combines with J gene TRBJ2-3; D is unresolved. Trimming took off 5 bases at V and 5 bases at J, with 11 bases between the two ends. Germline V gene lookup returns CDR1 SEHNR and CDR2 FQNEAQ (reference sequence). The CDR3 contains 13 residues. The CDR3 protein is CASSPPERDTQYF. In DNA form, the CDR3 reads TGTGCCAGCAGCCCCCCGGAGAGAGATACGCAGTATTTT.

This clonotype was picked up many times. Relative to the germline gene, one junction end is altered; a read error may explain this. V gene TRBV20-1 combines with J gene TRBJ2-3; 8 bases agree with TRBD2. Germline CDR1 reads DFQATT; CDR2 reads SNEGSKA (reference sequence). The CDR3 runs to 11 residues. The CDR3 is CSAKTSARLDF. In nucleotides, the CDR3 is TGCAGTGCTAAGACTAGCGCACGGCTCGATTTT.

This clonotype was seen ten or more times. The genes are TRBV10-3 and TRBJ2-1; tentative D call: TRBD2 (6 bases). The CDR3 spans 12 residues. V lost 9 bases, J lost 7 bases, and 13 bases lay in between. Germline V gene lookup returns CDR1 ENHRY and CDR2 SYGVKD. The CDR3 reads CAIEAGENEQFF. CDR3 DNA sequence: TGTGCCATAGAAGCGGGCGAGAATGAGCAGTTCTTC.

The V call is TRBV2, the J call TRBJ2-5; 8 bases align to TRBD1. Germline lookup yields CDR1 SNHLY and CDR2 FYNNEI. Trimming removed 6 bases from V and 8 bases from J; junction bases left unmatched: 5. The CDR3 consists of 12 residues. The CDR3 spells CASRSDRGTQYF. Here the CDR3 DNA reads TGTGCCAGCAGGTCAGACAGGGGCACCCAGTACTTC.

This chain joins TRBV5-1 and TRBJ2-1; D is possibly TRBD2 (5 bases). The CDR3 sequence is 16 residues long. V lost 0 bases and J lost 0, with 10 bases in between. The germline CDR1 and CDR2 sequences are SGHRS and YFSETQ. The CDR3 is CASSLVGAPSYNEQFF. CDR3 nucleotides: TGCGCCAGCAGCTTGGTGGGAGCCCCCTCCTACAATGAGCAGTTCTTC.

This clonotype has ten or more counts. The chain links TRBV7-2 to TRBJ2-1; TRBD2 matches 11 bases. Germline CDR1 reads SGHTA; CDR2 reads FQGNSA. This CDR3 spans 11 amino acids. V shed 5 bases, J shed 16 bases, and the junction held 4 bases outside the gene matches. The CDR3 DNA is TGTGCCAGCAGCCCTAGCGGGAGGAAATTCTTC. Protein: CASSPSGRKFF.